The present entry profiles one TCR beta chain with its context. Profiling relied on immunoSEQ multiplex PCR, and the TCRdb table lists in-frame clones only, not all of them. The sample yields more than 110,000 clones, roughly nine tenths seen once. The sample belongs to a study of control samples from healthy donors and cancer patients. V lost 8 bases, J lost 3 bases, and 10 bases stayed unmatched. Germline CDR1 is MNHNY and CDR2 is SVGAGI (reference sequence). CDR3 length: 15 amino acids. The J gene is TRBJ1-3, the V gene TRBV6-6; 7 bases line up with TRBD1. This receptor was obtained from a woman aged 30 to 39 in good health. Source material: blood. CDR3 region: CASGPGQEGGNTIYF. CDR3 nucleotide sequence: TGTGCCAGCGGGCCCGGACAGGAGGGTGGAAACACCATATATTTT.